These T cell receptor beta chains were read from a single sample in a study of T cell responses to AZD1222 COVID-19 vaccine. Only in-frame clones appear in the TCRdb table, and some are missing; sequencing was by immunoSEQ multiplex PCR. The sample consists of 130,000 to 150,000 clones, 85% to 95% of them appearing once. Sequenced material: peripheral blood, taken on day 0 of MenACWY control vaccination. These receptors originate from an adult in good health. The CDR3 runs from the conserved cysteine through the conserved F or W. D genes are given only for firm matches. Rows may omit the clone size; those that give it use once, few, many or a size class.

size	J	V	D	DNA	CDR3
.	TRBJ1-1	TRBV6-1	.	TGTGCCAGCAGTGAAGGGCAGTTTGAAGCTTTCTTT	CASSEGQFEAFF
.	TRBJ1-5	TRBV4-1	.	TGCGCCAGCAGCCAAGATGACGCGGCTCTGATGAGGGCCGGACTTCAGCCCCAGCATTTT	CASSQDDAALMRAGLQPQHF
.	TRBJ2-7	TRBV27	.	TGTGCCAGCAGTTCCCGACAGACCAGGAGCTCCTACGAGCAGTACTTC	CASSSRQTRSSYEQYF
.	TRBJ2-1	TRBV21-1	.	TGTGCCAGCAACCCGGCGGCTAGCGGGTCCTACAATGAGCAGTTCTTC	CASNPAASGSYNEQFF
.	TRBJ2-5	TRBV10-3	.	TGTGCCATCAGTGATGGACCCGCCGAGACCCAGTACTTC	CAISDGPAETQYF
.	TRBJ1-1	TRBV10-3	.	TGTGCCACGGGGTTGAGGGAGGAGGGGACTGAAGCTTTCTTT	CATGLREEGTEAFF
.	TRBJ1-6	TRBV7-9	.	TGTGCCAGCAGCTTTTTCGGATTCGTTGATTCACCCCTCCACTTT	CASSFFGFVDSPLHF
.	TRBJ2-3	TRBV2	TRBD1	TGTGCCAGCAGGGAGACAGGGGGGGCTACAGATACGCAGTATTTT	CASRETGGATDTQYF
.	TRBJ2-7	TRBV20-1	.	TGCAGTGCTAGAGACCAGCTCGAGCAGTACTTC	CSARDQLEQYF
.	TRBJ1-5	TRBV19	TRBD1	TGTGCCAGTAGTGCCCGGGACAGGGGATCCAATCAGCCCCAGCATTTT	CASSARDRGSNQPQHF
.	TRBJ1-2	TRBV24-1	.	TGTGCCACCAGTCAACCGGGCTCTATCTATGGCTACACCTTC	CATSQPGSIYGYTF
.	TRBJ2-2	TRBV5-1	.	TGCGCCAGCAGCTTGGTTGAGACTACTGGCGGGGAGCTGTTTTTT	CASSLVETTGGELFF
.	TRBJ2-7	TRBV5-1	.	TGCGCCAGCAGCTTGGGAGAAGCGGCCTACGAGCAGTACTTC	CASSLGEAAYEQYF
.	TRBJ1-1	TRBV7-9	TRBD1	TGTGCCAGCAGCGGACAGGGAACGAGGTCCACTGAAGCTTTCTTT	CASSGQGTRSTEAFF
.	TRBJ1-5	TRBV20-1	.	TGCAGTGCTAGTAGTCGCGTCGCTAGTCAGCCCCAGCATTTT	CSASSRVASQPQHF
.	TRBJ1-2	TRBV9	.	TGTGCCAGCAGCCCTAACAGGGTCGGGAGTGGCTACACCTTC	CASSPNRVGSGYTF
.	TRBJ2-7	TRBV7-9	.	TGTGCCAGCAGCTTGAGGGGGTACGAGCAGTACTTC	CASSLRGYEQYF
.	TRBJ1-1	TRBV9	.	TGTGCCAGCAGCCCCCTTGGCAAGGAAGCTTTCTTT	CASSPLGKEAFF
.	TRBJ1-3	TRBV18	.	TGTGCCAGCTCCCCCCGCGAAGCTCTCTCTGGAAACACCATATATTTT	CASSPREALSGNTIYF
.	TRBJ2-5	TRBV3-1/TRBV3-2	.	TGTGCCAGCAGCCCCCGGACAGGCGGGGGAGAGACCCAGTACTTC	CASSPRTGGGETQYF
once	TRBJ1-2	TRBV6-5	.	TGTGCCAGCGGGGAACACGGCGGCTATGGCTACACCTTC	CASGEHGGYGYTF
.	TRBJ2-3	TRBV19	.	TGTGCCAGTAGTACCCGACTAGAGGATACGCAGTATTTT	CASSTRLEDTQYF
.	TRBJ1-1	TRBV19	.	TGTGCCAGTACCCGTCGAGAGACTTCTGAAGCTTTCTTT	CASTRRETSEAFF
.	TRBJ1-6	TRBV3-1/TRBV3-2	.	TGTGCCAGCAGCCAAGTATCGGGGACCCTCCACTTT	CASSQVSGTLHF
.	TRBJ1-1	TRBV27	.	TGTGCCAGCAGCCTAGGGTTCGGGGGGCAAGCTTTCTTT	CASSLGFGGQAFF
.	TRBJ2-7	TRBV7-9	.	TGTGCCAGCAGCTTATTACAGACTGTCTACGAGCAGTACTTT	CASSLLQTVYEQYF
.	TRBJ1-2	TRBV12-5	.	TGTGCTAGTGGTTTAGTGGGGGGAGGCTACACCTTC	CASGLVGGGYTF
.	TRBJ2-1	TRBV4-1	TRBD2	TGCGCCAGCAGCCAGTCGGGGGGGGCCTACAATGAGCAGTTCTTC	CASSQSGGAYNEQFF
.	TRBJ1-1	TRBV9	TRBD1	TGTGCCAGCAGCGTATCTGCAGGGGGCGGTGGGACTGAAGCTTTCTTT	CASSVSAGGGGTEAFF
.	TRBJ1-6	TRBV3-1/TRBV3-2	.	TGTGCCAGCAGCCTACGGGAGAATTCACCCCTCCACTTT	CASSLRENSPLHF
.	TRBJ1-2	TRBV5-1	.	TGCGCCAGCAGCCCCCGAACGGCTGGCAGATCTGGTGGCTACACCTTC	CASSPRTAGRSGGYTF
.	TRBJ1-1	TRBV20-1	.	TGCAGTGCTAGTAATGGGGGAAGAATGAACACTGAAGCTTTCTTT	CSASNGGRMNTEAFF
.	TRBJ1-1	TRBV10-3	TRBD1	TGTGCCATCAGTGAGTTCCGGGACAGGGTATGGGACACTGAAGCTTTCTTT	CAISEFRDRVWDTEAFF
.	TRBJ2-7	TRBV27	TRBD2	TGTGCCAGCAGTTCCCCTAGCGGGACGACCTACGAGCAGTACTTC	CASSSPSGTTYEQYF
.	TRBJ1-2	TRBV10-3	TRBD1	TGTGCCATCAGTGATGAAAGGGACAGAGCAGCTTATGGCTACACCTTC	CAISDERDRAAYGYTF
.	TRBJ2-7	TRBV6-6	TRBD1	TGTGCCAGCGGCCAGGACAGGGGACCTTCCTACGAGCAGTACTTC	CASGQDRGPSYEQYF
.	TRBJ1-5	TRBV7-8	.	TGTGCCAGCAGTTTGGGTGGAGCAGGTCTGGTTCAGCCCCAGCATTTT	CASSLGGAGLVQPQHF
.	TRBJ2-7	TRBV25-1	TRBD1	TGTGCCAGCAGCGGACAGGGGGCGAGGGGGTACTACGAGCAGTACTTC	CASSGQGARGYYEQYF
.	TRBJ1-2	TRBV7-3	TRBD1	TGTGCCAGCAGCTTAACGGGACAGGAGGGCTACACCTTC	CASSLTGQEGYTF
.	TRBJ2-1	TRBV24-1	TRBD2	TGTGCCACCAGTGAGGTAGCGGGAGGGAATGAGCAGTTCTTC	CATSEVAGGNEQFF
.	TRBJ1-2	TRBV30	.	TGTGCCTGGAGCGGTACATCTAGCTACTATGGCTACACCTTC	CAWSGTSSYYGYTF
once	TRBJ1-2	TRBV30	TRBD1	TGTGCCTGGGGCCCCGGGACAGGGGAATCTAACTATGGCTACACCTTC	CAWGPGTGESNYGYTF
once	TRBJ1-2	TRBV6-1	.	TGTGCCAGCAGTGAAAACAGCCCCTATGGCTACACCTTC	CASSENSPYGYTF
.	TRBJ2-3	TRBV9	.	TGTGCCAGCAGCCCCCACGAGGATTTCACAGATACGCAGTATTTT	CASSPHEDFTDTQYF
few	TRBJ2-2	TRBV27	.	TGTGCCAGCAGTGTGAGCACCGGGGAGCTGTTTTTT	CASSVSTGELFF
.	TRBJ1-2	TRBV5-4	.	TGTGCCAGCAGCCCAGACACCTTCGTCTATGGCTACACCTTC	CASSPDTFVYGYTF
.	TRBJ2-1	TRBV27	.	TGTGCCAGCAGTAATAGGGGGAGATACAATGAGCAGTTCTTC	CASSNRGRYNEQFF
.	TRBJ1-2	TRBV19	.	TGTGCCAGTAGTATGTCGGCCCCGTCTTACTATGGCTACACCTTC	CASSMSAPSYYGYTF
.	TRBJ2-1	TRBV10-3	TRBD2	TGTGCCATCGCTGCGATAACCGGGGGGGCCTCTAATGAGCAGTTCTTC	CAIAAITGGASNEQFF